The 8 T cell receptor beta chains reported below all come from one sample, sequenced in a study of blood T cells in healthy people across ages. With a J-beta primer mix and a sample-barcoded 5' primer, a second PCR ran about 6 to 11 cycles. MiXCR, run by TCRdb on the 5' RACE reads, gives a single entry per CDR3 protein. The data hold around 670,000 distinct CDR3 sequences, with 25% to 30% observed a single time. Material: blood. These receptors originate from a woman at least 80 years old in good health.

The chain couples TRBV28 to TRBJ2-7; 7 nucleotides match TRBD1. The CDR3 runs 14 residues. The V segment lost 11 bases and the J segment 7 bases; nucleotides outside the gene matches: 17. Germline V gives CDR1 MDHEN, CDR2 SYDVKM. CDR3 nucleotide sequence: TGTGCCGGCAACAGGGGTGGGTCCATGCGGGAGCAGTACTTC. Translation gives CAGNRGGSMREQYF.

The J gene is TRBJ2-5, the V gene TRBV5-6; TRBD2 agrees at 10 bases. CDR3 length equals 17 residues. The V and J ends lost 3 bases and 0 bases, in that order; junction bases with no gene match: 8. Germline loops: CDR1 SGHDT, CDR2 YYEEEE. The CDR3 spells CASSSSQLAGYQETQYF. As DNA, the CDR3 is TGTGCCAGCAGCTCCTCTCAACTAGCGGGGTACCAAGAGACCCAGTACTTC.

In the case of this clonotype: With a much larger clone just one base away, this may be a read error. J is TRBJ2-5 and V is TRBV29-1; D is possibly TRBD1 (5 bases). V lost 6 bases, J lost 11 bases, and 22 bases lay in between. Per the germline V gene, CDR1 is SQVTM and CDR2 is ANQGSEA. The CDR3 covers 13 residues. The CDR3 sequence: CSVTGTKYNEQYF. In DNA, the CDR3 is TGCAGCGTCACAGGAACCAAATACAATGAGCAGTACTTC.

In its sample, this clonotype was seen a few times. The chain employs TRBV19 and TRBJ2-3; D may be TRBD1 or TRBD2 (5 bases each). In germline, CDR1 is LNHDA, CDR2 SQIVND (reference sequence). V gave up 10 bases and J gave up 1 base, with 15 bases separating them. The CDR3 runs to 14 residues. Written as DNA, the CDR3 is TGTGCCACCAGACGGGGCTCCGGCACAGATACGCAGTATTTT. Translating it yields CATRRGSGTDTQYF. The complete variable domain, with remaining parts taken from reference TRBV19 and TRBJ2-3, reads DGGITQSPKYLFRKEGQNVTLSCEQNLNHDAMYWYRQDPGQGLRLIYYSQIVNDFQKGDIAEGYSVSREKKESFPLTVTSAQKNPTAFYLCATRRGSGTDTQYFGPGTRLTVL.

There are a few counts of this clonotype. The rearrangement links TRBV7-9 to TRBJ1-6, with 8 positions matching TRBD1. V lost 5 bases and J lost 6; bases outside the gene matches: 6. The CDR3 length is 15 residues. Germline lookup yields CDR1 SEHNR and CDR2 FQNEAQ (reference sequence). CDR3 nucleotide sequence: TGTGCCAGCAGCGCCCAGGGGGCGGCTAATTCACCCCTCCACTTT. Its translation: CASSAQGAANSPLHF.

The V call is TRBV30, the J call TRBJ1-4; 7 nucleotides line up with TRBD1. In germline, CDR1 is GTSNPN, CDR2 SVGIG (reference sequence). CDR3 length: 15 amino acids. V lost 3 bases and J lost 2; bases outside the gene matches: 6. CDR3 DNA: TGTGCCTGGAGCAGACAGGGTGGGACTAATGAAAAACTGTTTTTT. Translated: CAWSRQGGTNEKLFF.

CDR3 nucleotide sequence: TGTGCCAGCAGCTTAGGCCGAGTGCCCCAAGAAAAACTGTTTTTT. It specifies CASSLGRVPQEKLFF. V gene TRBV7-9 combines with J gene TRBJ1-4, with unresolved D. CDR3 length: 15 residues. V gave up 1 base and J gave up 8 bases, with 14 bases separating them. The germline V gene encodes CDR1 SEHNR and CDR2 FQNEAQ (reference sequence).

The V gene is TRBV5-6, the J gene TRBJ2-3, with TRBD2 identical over 13 bases. CDR3 size: 17 residues. Losses at the gene ends were 3 bases for V and 1 base for J; bases not matched to a gene: 5. The germline CDR1 and CDR2 sequences are SGHDT and YYEEEE. CDR3 coding DNA: TGTGCCAGCAGCTCCGGGACTAGCGGGGAACGCACAGATACGCAGTATTTT. It translates to CASSSGTSGERTDTQYF.